This TCR beta chain derives from a study of T cells after posttransplantation cyclophosphamide. Sequenced by immunoSEQ multiplex PCR; TCRdb stores in-frame clones only, minus some. The sample yields about 19,000 clones, roughly 87% seen once. V shed 10 bases and J 3 bases; nucleotides not matched to a gene: 7. In germline, CDR1 is ENHRY, CDR2 SYGVKD. This CDR3 contains 14 residues. On this clone: What it binds is not known.

A marrow graft followed busulfan-fludarabine conditioning, with cyclophosphamide on days +3 and +4. Whole-study results and caveats: Blood and skin or GI T cell repertoires showed limited TRB overlap.

The chain combines TRBV10-3 with TRBJ2-3; TRBD2 matches 10 bases. This sample comprised PBMCs, obtained after allogeneic stem cell transplant with posttransplant cyclophosphamide. This receptor was taken from a female patient in her forties who received an allogeneic stem cell transplant from a related donor, was CMV-positive, and had no GVHD. Some of the T cells may derive from the graft donor. The CDR3 is CATSGGVRTDTQYF. The DNA of the CDR3 is TGTGCCACCAGCGGGGGGGTCAGGACAGATACGCAGTATTTT.